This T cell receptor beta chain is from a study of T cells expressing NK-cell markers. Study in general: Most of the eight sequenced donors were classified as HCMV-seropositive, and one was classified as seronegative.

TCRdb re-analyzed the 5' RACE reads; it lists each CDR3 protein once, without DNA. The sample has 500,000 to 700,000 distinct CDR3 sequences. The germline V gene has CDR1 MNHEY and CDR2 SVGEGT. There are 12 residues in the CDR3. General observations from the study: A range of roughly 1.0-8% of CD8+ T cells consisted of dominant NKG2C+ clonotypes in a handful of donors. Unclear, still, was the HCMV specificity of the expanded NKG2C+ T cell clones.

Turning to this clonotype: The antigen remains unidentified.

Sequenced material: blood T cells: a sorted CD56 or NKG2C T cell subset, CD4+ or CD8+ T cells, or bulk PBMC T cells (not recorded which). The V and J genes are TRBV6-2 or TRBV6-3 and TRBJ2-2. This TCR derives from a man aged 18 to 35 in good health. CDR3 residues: CASSYRAGELFF.